This record looks at one T cell receptor beta chain sequence and its context. This clonotype was observed a few times. Its antigen is unknown. One base away there is no much larger clone; base qualities are not given. Set within a cohort of healthcare workers in London, UK, this nested case-control study involved weekly PCR testing of nasopharyngeal swabs along with blood sampling. Healthcare workers were enrolled in the week of the UK lockdown, from 23 to 31 March 2020, and were followed every week for up to 16 weeks. The data stem from a study of early T cells in non-severe SARS-CoV-2 infection (dated by TCRdb to the early 2020s). At the level of the whole study: Because TCR sequencing relied on bulk RNA taken from unsorted whole blood, pairing of alpha and beta chains was not possible. The study at large found these results: Matching against VDJdb was skewed toward anti-spike CD8 responses, likely underestimated virus-specific expansions, and missed private and CD4 specificities.

CDR1 and CDR2, per the germline V gene (reference sequence), are GTSNPN and SVGIG. Relative to germline, V is missing 2 bases and J is missing 4 bases, with 4 bases of the junction outside any gene match. CDR3 length: 14 amino acids, cysteine to phenylalanine. The CDR3 DNA has 42 bases and is translated from base 1. The library was made by 5' RACE. Sequencer: NextSeq 500. To correct for sequencing error and PCR bias, the TCR library protocol tagged individual cDNA molecules with unique molecular identifiers. Both TCR alpha and beta chains were sequenced, and tight co-correlation was observed between alpha and beta sequence abundances in each sample. Per the original workflow: V gene, J gene and CDR3 annotation of TCR sequences was performed with Decombinator V4. Expanded TCRs were defined as changing significantly between any two time points under a Poisson model with p below 0.0001. TCR abundances were normalised to the total number of TCRs sequenced in each sample and reported as counts per million. TRAV1-2 paired with TRAJ12, TRAJ20 or TRAJ33 defined MAIT TCRs, while TRAV10 paired with TRAJ18 defined iNKT TCRs. A search of VDJdb, accessed on 1 November 2021, was run for TCRs annotated to CMV, EBV and SARS-CoV-2, with TCRs annotated for multiple antigens excluded. TCRdb applied fastp at Q25 and MiXCR to the public reads, then kept only in-frame beta chains. Rows are combined by CDR3 protein, so each entry shows the most common genes and DNA. For this entry, the V and J calls and clone size follow TCRdb and not the study's own pipeline. The sample contains tens of thousands of distinct CDR3 sequences, about 7.1% of them found a single time. About 5.8% of the sample is held by the ten biggest clonotypes.

The sequence joins TRBV30 to TRBJ2-3, with 9 bases aligning to TRBD2. The receptor comes from an adult who was a healthcare worker with PCR-confirmed SARS-CoV-2 infection or an uninfected control (not recorded which). Material: whole blood, obtained at baseline. The DNA is TGTGCCTGGAGTATGGGACTAGCCGCAGATACGCAGTATTTT. It specifies CAWSMGLAADTQYF.